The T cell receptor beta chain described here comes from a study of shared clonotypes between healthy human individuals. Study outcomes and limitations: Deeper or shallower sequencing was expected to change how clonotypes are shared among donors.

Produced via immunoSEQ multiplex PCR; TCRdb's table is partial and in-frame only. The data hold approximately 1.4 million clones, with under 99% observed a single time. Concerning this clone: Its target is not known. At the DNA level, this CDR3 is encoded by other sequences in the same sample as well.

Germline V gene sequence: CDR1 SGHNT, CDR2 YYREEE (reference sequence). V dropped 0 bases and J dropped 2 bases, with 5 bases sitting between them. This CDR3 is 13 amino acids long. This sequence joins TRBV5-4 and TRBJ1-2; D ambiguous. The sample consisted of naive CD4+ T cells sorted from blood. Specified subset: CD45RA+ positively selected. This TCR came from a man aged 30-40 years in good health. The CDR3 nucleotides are TGTGCCAGCAGCTTGGACAGCAACTATGGCTACACCTTC. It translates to CASSLDSNYGYTF.